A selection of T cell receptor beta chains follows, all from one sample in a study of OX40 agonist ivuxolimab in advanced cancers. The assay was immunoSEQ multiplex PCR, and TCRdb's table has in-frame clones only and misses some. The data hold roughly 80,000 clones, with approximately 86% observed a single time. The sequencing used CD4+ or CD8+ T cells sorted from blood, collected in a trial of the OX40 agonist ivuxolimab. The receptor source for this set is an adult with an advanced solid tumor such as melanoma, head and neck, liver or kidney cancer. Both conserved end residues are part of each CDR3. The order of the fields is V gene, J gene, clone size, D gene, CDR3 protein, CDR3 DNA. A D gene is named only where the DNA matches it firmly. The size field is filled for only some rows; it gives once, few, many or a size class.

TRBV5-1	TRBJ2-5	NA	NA	CASSIARGTETQYF	TGCGCCAGCAGCATAGCCAGGGGAACGGAGACCCAGTACTTC
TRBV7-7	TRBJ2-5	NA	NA	CASSTDSQETQYF	TGTGCTAGCAGCACGGACAGTCAAGAGACCCAGTACTTC
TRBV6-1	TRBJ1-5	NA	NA	CASSEARMQPQHF	TGTGCCAGCAGTGAAGCGCGTATGCAGCCCCAGCATTTT
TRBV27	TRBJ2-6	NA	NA	CASSSYSGANVLTF	TGTGCCAGCAGTTCTTACTCTGGGGCCAACGTCCTGACTTTC
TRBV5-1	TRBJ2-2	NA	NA	CASSGSGTNTGELFF	TGCGCCAGCAGTGGGTCGGGGACGAACACCGGGGAGCTGTTTTTT
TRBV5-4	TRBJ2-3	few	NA	CASSSLQGTDTQYF	TGTGCCAGCAGCTCTCTTCAGGGTACAGATACGCAGTATTTT
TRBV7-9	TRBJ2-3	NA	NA	CASSLSRVPDTQYF	TGTGCCAGCAGCTTAAGCCGCGTTCCTGATACGCAGTATTTT
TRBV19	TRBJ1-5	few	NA	CASASGHGQPQHF	TGTGCCAGCGCTTCGGGACACGGTCAGCCCCAGCATTTT
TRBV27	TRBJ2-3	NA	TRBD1	CASSFRTGISTDTQYF	TGCGCCAGCAGTTTCCGGACAGGGATAAGCACAGATACGCAGTATTTT
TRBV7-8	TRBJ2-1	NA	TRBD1	CASSSDRQSSYNEQFF	TGTGCCAGCAGCTCGGACAGGCAAAGCTCCTACAATGAGCAGTTCTTC
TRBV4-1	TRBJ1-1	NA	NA	CASSQLRTRAPTEAFF	TGCGCCAGCAGCCAATTACGGACAAGGGCTCCCACTGAAGCTTTCTTT
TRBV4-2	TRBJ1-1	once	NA	CASSARQIVNTEAFF	TGTGCCAGCAGCGCCCGACAGATTGTGAACACTGAAGCTTTCTTT
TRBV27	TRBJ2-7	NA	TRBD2	CASSLLLAGGTYEQYF	TGTGCCAGCAGTTTACTCCTAGCGGGAGGGACCTACGAGCAGTACTTC
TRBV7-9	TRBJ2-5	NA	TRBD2	CASSPRLAGGLRQETQYF	TGTGCCAGCAGCCCAAGACTAGCGGGGGGGCTGAGGCAAGAGACCCAGTACTTC
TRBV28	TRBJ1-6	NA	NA	CASTQGLRAYNSPLHF	TGTGCCAGCACCCAGGGGTTGCGCGCCTATAATTCACCCCTCCACTTT
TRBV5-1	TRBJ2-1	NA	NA	CASSLVSSTTARSYNEQFF	TGCGCCAGCAGCTTGGTCAGTTCGACGACAGCCCGCTCCTACAATGAGCAGTTCTTC
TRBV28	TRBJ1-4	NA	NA	CASSQPGTAGEKLFF	TGTGCCAGCAGCCAGCCCGGGACGGCGGGAGAAAAACTGTTTTTT
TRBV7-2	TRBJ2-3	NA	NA	CASSFLGATDTQYF	TGTGCCAGCAGCTTTCTGGGAGCCACAGATACGCAGTATTTT
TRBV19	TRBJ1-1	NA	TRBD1	CASSILTGGGEAFF	TGTGCCAGTAGTATCCTCACAGGGGGAGGTGAAGCTTTCTTT
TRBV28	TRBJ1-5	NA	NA	CASSSQVNQPQHF	TGTGCCAGCAGTAGCCAGGTCAATCAGCCCCAGCATTTT
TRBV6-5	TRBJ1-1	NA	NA	CASSYHGDNTEAFF	TGTGCCAGCAGTTACCACGGAGATAACACTGAAGCTTTCTTT
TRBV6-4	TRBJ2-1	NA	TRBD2	CASSDSKREGSYNEQFF	TGTGCCAGCAGTGACTCGAAGCGGGAGGGCTCCTACAATGAGCAGTTCTTC
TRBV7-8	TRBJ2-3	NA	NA	CASSSQARLETDTQYF	TGTGCCAGCAGCTCTCAAGCCCGACTAGAAACAGATACGCAGTATTTT
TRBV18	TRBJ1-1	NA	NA	CASSPQEMDTEAFF	TGTGCCAGCTCACCCCAGGAGATGGACACTGAAGCTTTCTTT
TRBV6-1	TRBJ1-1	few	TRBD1	CASSSDRADTEAFF	TGTGCCAGCAGTTCCGACAGGGCCGACACTGAAGCTTTCTTT
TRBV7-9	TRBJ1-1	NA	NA	CASSLRGGAPTEAFF	TGTGCCAGCAGCCTCCGGGGCGGGGCCCCAACTGAAGCTTTCTTT
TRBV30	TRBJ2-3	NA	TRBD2	CAWSVIGLAGDLSGTDTQYF	TGTGCCTGGAGTGTAATAGGACTAGCGGGAGATTTGTCGGGCACAGATACGCAGTATTTT
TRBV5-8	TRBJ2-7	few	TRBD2	CASSHTSGGIQYEQYF	TGTGCCAGCAGCCATACTAGCGGGGGGATACAATACGAGCAGTACTTC
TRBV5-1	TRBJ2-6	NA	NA	CASTPGGANVLTF	TGCGCCAGCACCCCTGGGGGGGCCAACGTCCTGACTTTC
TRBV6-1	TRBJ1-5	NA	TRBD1	CASSGGTVAANQPQHF	TGTGCCAGCAGTGGGGGGACAGTAGCGGCCAATCAGCCCCAGCATTTT
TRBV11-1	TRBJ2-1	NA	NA	CASSLDSSNNEQFF	TGTGCCAGCAGCTTGGACTCCTCCAACAATGAGCAGTTCTTC
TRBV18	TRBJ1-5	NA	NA	CASSQGSDQPQHF	TGTGCCAGCTCCCAGGGGTCCGATCAGCCCCAGCATTTT
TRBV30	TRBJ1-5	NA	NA	CAWSSKRPTGNQPQHF	TGTGCCTGGAGTTCGAAAAGGCCAACGGGCAATCAGCCCCAGCATTTT
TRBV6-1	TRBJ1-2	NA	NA	CASTPRGLKIGYTF	TGTGCCAGCACCCCCCGGGGGCTCAAGATTGGCTACACCTTC
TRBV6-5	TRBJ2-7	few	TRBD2	CASSTSGRAGEQYF	TGTGCCAGCAGTACCAGCGGGAGGGCAGGCGAGCAGTACTTC
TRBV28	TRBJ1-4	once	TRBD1	CASVTGTGANEKLFF	TGTGCCAGCGTCACCGGGACAGGCGCTAATGAAAAACTGTTTTTT
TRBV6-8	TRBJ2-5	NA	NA	CASSLAETQYF	TGTGCCAGCAGTTTGGCAGAGACCCAGTACTTC
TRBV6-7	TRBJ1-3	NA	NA	CASSYSQIGNTIYF	TGTGCCAGCAGTTACTCGCAGATCGGAAACACCATATATTTT
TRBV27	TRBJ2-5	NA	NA	CASSYGETQYF	TGTGCCAGCAGTTACGGAGAGACCCAGTACTTC
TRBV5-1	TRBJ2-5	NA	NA	CASSRRGAEGETQYF	TGCGCCAGCAGCCGTCGGGGGGCGGAGGGGGAGACCCAGTACTTC
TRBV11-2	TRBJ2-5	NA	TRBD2	CASSLSRLAGGETQYF	TGTGCCAGCAGCTTAAGTAGACTAGCGGGAGGGGAGACCCAGTACTTC
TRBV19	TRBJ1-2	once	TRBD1	CASSNPGTGLRALDYGYTF	TGTGCCAGTAGTAACCCCGGGACAGGGCTCCGCGCTCTCGACTATGGCTACACCTTC
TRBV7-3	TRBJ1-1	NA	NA	CASSLAPTMNTEAFF	TGTGCCAGCAGCTTAGCGCCTACAATGAACACTGAAGCTTTCTTT
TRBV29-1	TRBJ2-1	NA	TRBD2	CSVRKRESSYNEQFF	TGCAGCGTGCGAAAGCGGGAGAGCTCCTACAATGAGCAGTTCTTC
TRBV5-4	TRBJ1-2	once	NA	CASSPVRRYGYTF	TGTGCCAGCAGCCCGGTACGACGCTATGGCTACACCTTC
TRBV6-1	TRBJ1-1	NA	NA	CASRRQGKAFF	TGTGCCAGCAGACGCCAGGGGAAAGCTTTCTTT